Below are 27 T cell receptor beta chains sequenced from a single sample in a study of regulatory T cells in long-lasting Graves disease. Researchers made TCR beta libraries by using iRepertoire HTBI primers and running Arm-PCR on CDR3 regions. Each CDR3 protein is one row after TCRdb ran MiXCR on the multiplex PCR reads. The data contain some 240,000 distinct CDR3 sequences, around 20% of them singletons. Time point: newly diagnosed GD, antithyroid drugs for less than 3 months. The TCR library was made from RNA that had been extracted from PBMCs in TRIzol. The same data also went into a second study, on T cells in Graves' hyperthyroidism and ophthalmopathy.

The specimen comprised peripheral blood mononuclear cells (PBMCs), sampled at new diagnosis, from a patient treated with antithyroid drugs. The receptors were gathered from a woman younger than 45 with Graves disease.

In the case of this clonotype: Possible read error: a much larger clone is one base away. This chain links TRBV4-1 with TRBJ1-6, with D perhaps TRBD1 (6 bases). Germline CDR1 is MGHRA and CDR2 is YSYEKL. This CDR3 has 16 amino acids. Trimming took off 4 bases at V and 0 bases at J, with 10 bases between the two ends. The DNA for the CDR3 is TGCGCCAGCAGCCTTGCGGACAGCTCCTATAATTCACCCCTCCACTTT. This encodes CASSLADSSYNSPLHF.

On this clonotype: A far more abundant clone sits one base away, making this likely a read error. The rearrangement links TRBV12-3 or TRBV12-4 to TRBJ1-5, with 11 nucleotides matching TRBD1. The length of the CDR3 is 15 residues. Germline trimming cut 4 bases from V and 5 bases from J; bases unmatched to any gene: 4. This chain's CDR3 is CASSSRTGGYQPQHF. As DNA, the CDR3 is TGTGCCAGCAGTTCCCGGACAGGGGGCTATCAGCCCCAGCATTTT.

The table lists this clonotype with many counts. One end of the junction fails to match germline, which may point to a read error. The V gene is TRBV10-3, the J gene TRBJ1-2; 7 positions agree with TRBD1. Germline assignment: CDR1 ENHRY and CDR2 SYGVKD. This CDR3 is 13 amino acids long. The CDR3 sequence is CAIRGVSDDGYTF. DNA for the CDR3: TGTGCTATCAGGGGGGTGAGTGATGATGGCTACACCTTC.

There are many counts of this clonotype. The chain couples TRBV19 to TRBJ1-5; TRBD1 matches at 8 bases. V lost 5 bases and J lost 1; bases outside the gene matches: 7. The germline V gene has CDR1 LNHDA and CDR2 SQIVND (reference sequence). The CDR3 contains 16 residues. The CDR3 nucleotides are TGTGCCAGTAGTCCCAGGGGGCCTGAGAGCAATCAGCCCCAGCATTTT. Translated, it gives CASSPRGPESNQPQHF.

This clonotype was seen a few times. The junction and the germline gene differ at one end; a read error may be behind it. The chain recombines TRBV5-1 with TRBJ2-7; perhaps D is TRBD1 or TRBD2 (5 bases each). The CDR3 has 16 residues. The germline V gene has CDR1 SGHRS and CDR2 YFSETQ. In DNA, the CDR3 is TGTGCCAGCAGCTTGGAAGCTAGGGACGGGGTCTACGAGCAGTACTTC. It codes for CASSLEARDGVYEQYF.

This clonotype was recorded many times. The CDR3 protein is CASSLGRGGDGYTF. Here the CDR3 DNA reads TGCGCCAGCAGCTTGGGACGCGGAGGAGATGGCTACACCTTC. The rearrangement uses TRBV5-1 and TRBJ1-2; D unresolved. There are 14 residues in the CDR3. The V end was cut by 0 bases, the J end by 6 bases, with 12 bases between. Germline V gene sequence: CDR1 SGHRS, CDR2 YFSETQ.

The V call is TRBV19, the J call TRBJ2-7; TRBD2 is a possible D gene (6 bases). Per germline, CDR1 LNHDA and CDR2 SQIVND (reference sequence). The CDR3 has 12 residues. V lost 6 bases and J 3 bases, leaving 9 bases between the germline ends. The CDR3 protein is CASSNSGYEQYF. For the CDR3, the DNA is TGTGCCAGTAGCAATAGCGGCTACGAGCAGTACTTC.

This clonotype has just a few counts. The V call is TRBV4-1, the J call TRBJ2-4, with D tentatively TRBD1 (5 bases). The CDR3 sequence is 16 residues long. The V end lost 0 bases, the J end lost 4 bases, and 13 bases lay between the germline ends. CDR1 and CDR2 (germline): MGHRA, YSYEKL. This CDR3 is CASSQDRIAGKNIQYF. The CDR3 DNA reads as TGCGCCAGCAGCCAAGATCGCATTGCAGGGAAAAACATTCAGTACTTC.

The chain employs TRBV2 and TRBJ1-3; perhaps TRBD1 as D (6 bases). Germline V lookup: CDR1 SNHLY, CDR2 FYNNEI. Trimming took 7 bases from V and 2 from J, leaving 21 bases between them. The CDR3 sequence is 17 residues long. CDR3 loop: CASTLGGGGSPGNTIYF. For the CDR3, the DNA is TGTGCCAGCACCCTGGGGGGAGGGGGGTCCCCTGGAAACACCATATATTTT.

Many counts were recorded for this clonotype. The chain has TRBV30 and TRBJ1-2, with 7 bases lining up with TRBD1. This CDR3 region has 12 residues. Trimming at V came to 1 base and at J to 9 bases, leaving 5 bases not matched to a gene. Germline CDR1 is GTSNPN and CDR2 is SVGIG (reference sequence). The CDR3 loop is CAWSGRTGRYTF. The CDR3 bases are TGTGCCTGGAGTGGAAGGACAGGCCGCTACACCTTC.

This clonotype was counted once. This chain connects TRBV5-1 to TRBJ2-2, with TRBD2 matching 13 bases. The CDR3 has 21 residues. V dropped 6 bases and J dropped 3; count of bases not matched to a gene: 20. Germline V gives CDR1 SGHRS, CDR2 YFSETQ. The CDR3 reads CASTDPRRPRTSGSHTGELFF. CDR3 coding DNA: TGCGCCAGCACCGATCCGCGGCGCCCACGGACTAGCGGGAGTCACACCGGGGAGCTGTTTTTT.

This clonotype was seen ten or more times. The chain uses TRBV11-3 and TRBJ2-2; possible D gene TRBD2, 6 bases. The CDR3 is 18 amino acids. Trimming shortened V by 4 bases and J by 3 bases, and 21 bases separated the two germline ends. The germline CDR1 and CDR2 sequences are SGHNT and YENEEA. The CDR3 DNA is TGTGCCAGCAGCTCAACTCACGAGCTAGCGACGGACACCGGGGAGCTGTTTTTT. Translation gives CASSSTHELATDTGELFF. Full variable domain (rest looked up from reference TRBV11-3 and TRBJ2-2): EAGVVQSPRYKIIEKKQPVAFWCNPISGHNTLYWYLQNLGQGPELLIRYENEEAVDDSQLPKDRFSAERLKGVDSTLKIQPAELGDSAVYLCASSSTHELATDTGELFFGEGSRLTVL.

The V gene is TRBV6-1, the J gene TRBJ1-3; 7 bases match TRBD1. The CDR3 sequence is 16 residues long. CDR1 and CDR2 from the germline V gene are MNHNS and SASEGT. V was clipped by 8 bases and J by 0 bases; unmatched bases: 10. The CDR3 nucleotides are TGTGCCAGCCAGGGGGGGGGGGCCGACTCTGGAAACACCATATATTTT. Protein sequence: CASQGGGADSGNTIYF.

This clonotype was counted ten times or more. The chain employs TRBV12-3 or TRBV12-4 and TRBJ1-3; D gene unclear. The CDR3 sequence is 15 residues long. V lost 4 bases to trimming and J lost 0 bases, with 10 bases between them. The CDR3 loop is CASSSRVHSGNTIYF. CDR3 bases: TGTGCCAGCAGTTCCCGGGTCCACTCTGGAAACACCATATATTTT.

The V gene is TRBV2, the J gene TRBJ1-2; D unclear. CDR3 size: 12 residues. V gave up 7 bases and J gave up 4 bases, with 10 bases separating them. Germline loops: CDR1 SNHLY, CDR2 FYNNEI. The chain's CDR3 is CASTDTGYGYTF. The DNA of the CDR3 is TGTGCCAGCACCGACACGGGCTATGGCTACACCTTC.

This clonotype was detected ten times or more. This CDR3 is CSGPEQGANNQPQHF. CDR3 DNA sequence: TGCAGTGGACCAGAACAGGGGGCCAACAATCAGCCCCAGCATTTT. The chain combines TRBV20-1 with TRBJ1-5; 9 positions agree with TRBD1. Trimming cost V 7 bases and J 3 bases; bases outside gene matches: 10. Looked up from germline, CDR1 is DFQATT and CDR2 is SNEGSKA (reference sequence). The CDR3 loop spans 15 amino acids.

The chain uses TRBV12-3 or TRBV12-4 and TRBJ1-3; the D gene is possibly TRBD1 (5 bases). V lost 3 bases to trimming and J lost 1 base, with 13 bases between them. The CDR3 length is 16 residues. The CDR3 DNA reads as TGTGCCAGCAGTTTCGGGAAGGGACGATCTGGAAACACCATATATTTT. This codes for CASSFGKGRSGNTIYF.

This clonotype has ten or more counts. The gene calls are TRBV7-9 and TRBJ1-1, with a possible D match to TRBD1 (6 bases). The V gene lost 2 bases and the J gene lost 2 bases, with 9 bases spanning the gap. The CDR3 sequence is 14 residues long. Germline V gene lookup returns CDR1 SEHNR and CDR2 FQNEAQ (reference sequence). CDR3 sequence (DNA): TGTGCCAGCAGCTTAAGCGGGGGCAACACTGAAGCTTTCTTT. Its translation: CASSLSGGNTEAFF.

This sequence joins TRBV28 and TRBJ2-5, with D unresolved. This CDR3 spans 13 amino acids. Germline V gene lookup returns CDR1 MDHEN and CDR2 SYDVKM. V was trimmed by 2 bases and J by 5 bases, leaving 9 bases between them. Here the CDR3 reads CASSLMGWETQYF. The CDR3 DNA reads as TGTGCCAGCAGTTTAATGGGGTGGGAGACCCAGTACTTC. Combining the CDR3 with reference TRBV28 and TRBJ2-5 gives the whole variable domain DVKVTQSSRYLVKRTGEKVFLECVQDMDHENMFWYRQDPGLGLRLIYFSYDVKMKEKGDIPEGYSVSREKKERFSLILESASTNQTSMYLCASSLMGWETQYFGPGTRLLVL.

Regarding this clonotype: One junction end does not reproduce the germline sequence, and a read error may be involved. The V call is TRBV2, the J call TRBJ2-1, with 9 bases lining up with TRBD1. Germline-derived CDR1 and CDR2 are SNHLY and FYNNEI. This CDR3 has 15 amino acids. In DNA, the CDR3 is TGTGCTAGCAGTAAGGACAGGGGATCAGACAATGAGCAGTTCTTC. This sequence encodes CASSKDRGSDNEQFF.

This clonotype has a count of ten or more. The rearrangement links TRBV27 to TRBJ2-1, with 10 nucleotides matching TRBD2. Per germline, CDR1 MNHEY and CDR2 SMNVEV (reference sequence). The CDR3 has 16 amino acids. J lost 0 bases, V lost 8 bases, and 7 bases had no gene match. CDR3 sequence: CASLGLAASSYNEQFF. The DNA of the CDR3 is TGTGCCAGCCTAGGACTAGCGGCGAGCTCCTACAATGAGCAGTTCTTC.

Ten or more counts support this clonotype. This sequence joins TRBV6-1 and TRBJ2-3; perhaps TRBD1 as D (7 bases). Germline V CDR1 and CDR2: MNHNS, SASEGT. The V and J ends lost 7 bases and 5 bases respectively, with 22 bases between them. This CDR3 has 16 residues. The CDR3 DNA is TGTGCCAGCACCTCGGGGGTGACAGGGTGGATAGATACGCAGTATTTT. It codes for CASTSGVTGWIDTQYF.

This clonotype has a count of ten or more. The rearrangement links TRBV25-1 to TRBJ2-1; D is unclear. V lost 2 bases, J lost 5 bases, and 16 bases lay in between. The CDR3 contains 16 residues. Germline CDR1 reads MGHDK; CDR2 reads SYGVNS. The CDR3 region is CASSEIVGKGNNEQFF. Here the CDR3 DNA reads TGTGCCAGCAGTGAAATAGTAGGAAAGGGCAACAATGAGCAGTTCTTC.

The CDR3 nucleotides are TGTGCCAGCAGTAAAACTGCCCGGGGGGCAAGGGAGACCCAGTACTTC. This translates into CASSKTARGARETQYF. The chain is built from TRBV6-1 and TRBJ2-5, with D possibly matching TRBD2 (7 bases). CDR1 MNHNS and CDR2 SASEGT come from the germline V gene. V was pared by 5 bases and J by 5 bases, with 21 bases between. This CDR3 contains 16 residues.

This clonotype occurred many times. This chain's CDR3 is CSASPLAGVDTQYF. DNA of the CDR3: TGCAGTGCTAGTCCCCTAGCGGGAGTAGATACGCAGTATTTT. V usage is TRBV20-1 and J usage is TRBJ2-3, with 10 bases identical to TRBD2. Germline CDR1 is DFQATT and CDR2 is SNEGSKA (reference sequence). V shed 3 bases, J shed 5 bases, and the junction held 5 bases outside the gene matches. This CDR3 contains 14 residues.

With respect to this clonotype: Likely a read error: the CDR3 ends without its conserved phenylalanine or tryptophan. No DNA is shown, since the ends of the CDR3 on it are uncertain; the CDR3 is the one TCRdb lists. The chain is built from TRBV3-1 and TRBJ1-4. Germline CDR1 LGHDT, CDR2 YNNKEL (reference sequence). The CDR3 length equals 15 residues, ends included. CDR3 protein: CASSPGRGIFEKLFV.

This clonotype came up many times. The V and J genes are TRBV20-1 and TRBJ2-1; D is undetermined. The CDR3 has 16 residues. The germline V gene has CDR1 DFQATT and CDR2 SNEGSKA (reference sequence). V shed 3 bases and J shed 0 bases, with 15 bases lying between them. CDR3 in DNA: TGCAGTGCTAGTGGCGTCGTACGGAGCTCCTACAATGAGCAGTTCTTC. Its translation: CSASGVVRSSYNEQFF.